A selection of T cell receptor beta chains follows, all from one sample in a study of T cell changes during pregnancy in multiple sclerosis. Libraries were prepared by immunoSEQ multiplex PCR; TCRdb keeps only in-frame clonotypes and omits some of them. The table has around 29,000 clones, approximately 92% seen once. The sequences come from CD8+ T cells from peripheral blood mononuclear cells, collected before pregnancy. Every receptor here comes from a female donor with multiple sclerosis, enrolled in a pregnancy study. Both conserved end residues are part of each CDR3. A D gene is named only where the DNA matches it firmly. Clone size is shown for a subset of rows, as once, few, many or a class of expanded clone.

J: TRBJ2-1; D: TRBD2; size: few; V: TRBV13; CDR3: CASSYGGVEQFF; DNA: TGTGCCAGCAGTTACGGGGGGGTTGAGCAGTTCTTC
J: TRBJ2-3; D: TRBD2; size: once; V: TRBV19; CDR3: CASTAGAGYTDTQYF; DNA: TGTGCCAGTACCGCGGGAGCGGGATACACAGATACGCAGTATTTT
J: TRBJ2-1; D: .; size: .; V: TRBV27; CDR3: CASSPYGQSWPEQFF; DNA: TGTGCCAGCAGTCCCTACGGACAGAGCTGGCCGGAGCAGTTCTTC
J: TRBJ2-2; D: TRBD2; size: .; V: TRBV2; CDR3: CASSITSGSYTGELFF; DNA: TGTGCCAGCAGTATTACTAGCGGGAGTTACACCGGGGAGCTGTTTTTT
J: TRBJ2-4; D: .; size: once; V: TRBV2; CDR3: CASSEIVGGIQYF; DNA: TGTGCCAGCAGCGAAATCGTAGGAGGCATTCAGTACTTC
J: TRBJ2-1; D: TRBD2; size: .; V: TRBV13; CDR3: CASSLGLGRERGESEQFF; DNA: TGTGCCAGCAGCTTAGGCCTCGGTAGGGAGCGGGGGGAGAGTGAGCAGTTCTTC
J: TRBJ2-7; D: TRBD2; size: .; V: TRBV29-1; CDR3: CSVEGAGGTYEQYF; DNA: TGCAGCGTTGAGGGGGCGGGGGGGACCTACGAGCAGTACTTC
J: TRBJ1-1; D: .; size: .; V: TRBV29-1; CDR3: CSVESGDTEAFF; DNA: TGCAGCGTAGAAAGCGGGGACACTGAAGCTTTCTTT
J: TRBJ1-2; D: .; size: once; V: TRBV4-3; CDR3: CASSQDNGGGYGYTF; DNA: TGCGCCAGCAGCCAAGACAACGGTGGAGGCTATGGCTACACCTTC
J: TRBJ2-7; D: .; size: .; V: TRBV4-1; CDR3: CASSQEPGVRVEQYF; DNA: TGCGCCAGCAGCCAAGAACCAGGGGTCAGGGTGGAGCAGTACTTC
J: TRBJ1-1; D: .; size: .; V: TRBV30; CDR3: CAWSVAAVEAFF; DNA: TGTGCCTGGAGTGTAGCGGCGGTTGAAGCTTTCTTT
J: TRBJ1-2; D: .; size: .; V: TRBV27; CDR3: CASSFRQAGVDDYTF; DNA: TGTGCCAGCAGTTTTCGACAGGCAGGCGTAGATGACTACACCTTC
J: TRBJ2-3; D: .; size: .; V: TRBV11-2; CDR3: CASSRMEISRPDTQYF; DNA: TGTGCCAGCAGCCGGATGGAAATTTCTAGGCCAGATACGCAGTATTTT
J: TRBJ2-5; D: TRBD2; size: .; V: TRBV29-1; CDR3: CSVGVAGPGETQYF; DNA: TGCAGCGTTGGAGTAGCGGGGCCCGGAGAGACCCAGTACTTC
J: TRBJ2-7; D: .; size: few; V: TRBV28; CDR3: CASRPQPGSYEQYF; DNA: TGTGCCAGCAGGCCCCAACCGGGTTCCTACGAGCAGTACTTC
J: TRBJ2-3; D: .; size: .; V: TRBV4-1; CDR3: CASSQVVSTDTQYF; DNA: TGCGCCAGCAGCCAAGTCGTAAGCACAGATACGCAGTATTTT
J: TRBJ1-2; D: TRBD1; size: .; V: TRBV4-1; CDR3: CASSQDWDRVGHGYTF; DNA: TGCGCCAGCAGCCAAGATTGGGACAGGGTGGGTCATGGCTACACCTTC
J: TRBJ2-1; D: .; size: .; V: TRBV6-5; CDR3: CASSYRDFSYNEQFF; DNA: TGTGCCAGCAGTTACCGGGACTTCTCCTACAATGAGCAGTTCTTC
J: TRBJ1-1; D: .; size: .; V: TRBV6-5; CDR3: CASSYAANTEAFF; DNA: TGTGCCAGCAGTTACGCGGCGAACACTGAAGCTTTCTTT
J: TRBJ2-3; D: .; size: .; V: TRBV5-1; CDR3: CASSPEADTQYF; DNA: TGCGCCAGCAGCCCGGAGGCAGATACGCAGTATTTT
J: TRBJ2-3; D: TRBD2; size: .; V: TRBV29-1; CDR3: CSDGGLAGEFDTQYF; DNA: TGCAGCGATGGGGGTTTGGCGGGAGAGTTTGATACGCAGTATTTT
J: TRBJ1-2; D: TRBD1; size: .; V: TRBV4-3; CDR3: CASSQDRSTGQLDYGYTF; DNA: TGCGCCAGCAGCCAGGACCGGAGCACGGGACAGTTAGACTATGGCTACACCTTC
J: TRBJ1-1; D: TRBD1; size: once; V: TRBV7-3; CDR3: CASSLGQGAIHMNTEAFF; DNA: TGTGCCAGCAGCTTGGGGCAGGGGGCCATCCATATGAACACTGAAGCTTTCTTT
J: TRBJ2-7; D: .; size: .; V: TRBV5-5; CDR3: CASSIVAGASYEQYF; DNA: TGTGCCAGCAGCATCGTGGCGGGGGCCTCCTACGAGCAGTACTTC
J: TRBJ1-1; D: TRBD1; size: .; V: TRBV7-6; CDR3: CASSLGGDRAKAEAFF; DNA: TGTGCCAGCAGCTTAGGCGGGGACAGGGCTAAGGCTGAAGCTTTCTTT
J: TRBJ2-1; D: TRBD1; size: .; V: TRBV19; CDR3: CASSIGDRHNEQFF; DNA: TGTGCCAGTAGTATCGGGGACAGGCACAATGAGCAGTTCTTC
J: TRBJ1-1; D: TRBD1; size: .; V: TRBV4-1; CDR3: CASSQILTGPMNTEAFF; DNA: TGCGCCAGCAGCCAGATTTTGACAGGGCCTATGAACACTGAAGCTTTCTTT
J: TRBJ1-5; D: TRBD1; size: .; V: TRBV5-8; CDR3: CASSWDRDSNQPQHF; DNA: TGTGCCAGCAGCTGGGACAGGGATAGCAATCAGCCCCAGCATTTT
J: TRBJ2-7; D: TRBD1; size: .; V: TRBV18; CDR3: CASSDSGTGWYEQYF; DNA: TGTGCCAGCTCCGATTCCGGGACAGGGTGGTACGAGCAGTACTTC
J: TRBJ2-1; D: TRBD2; size: .; V: TRBV6-5; CDR3: CASSYASGDYNEQFF; DNA: TGTGCCAGCAGTTACGCTAGCGGGGACTACAATGAGCAGTTCTTC
J: TRBJ2-1; D: .; size: .; V: TRBV19; CDR3: CASSIVASQGNEQFF; DNA: TGTGCCAGTAGTATAGTCGCAAGCCAGGGCAATGAGCAGTTCTTC
J: TRBJ2-7; D: TRBD1; size: .; V: TRBV9; CDR3: CASSEGTDYEQYF; DNA: TGTGCCAGCAGCGAGGGGACAGACTACGAGCAGTACTTC
J: TRBJ1-5; D: TRBD1; size: .; V: TRBV7-8; CDR3: CASSLAPYRDRVRRQPQHF; DNA: TGTGCCAGCAGCTTAGCGCCCTACCGGGACAGGGTCAGGCGTCAGCCCCAGCATTTT
J: TRBJ2-3; D: TRBD1; size: .; V: TRBV6-1; CDR3: CASSAWTGSTDTQYF; DNA: TGTGCCAGCAGTGCCTGGACAGGGAGCACAGATACGCAGTATTTT
J: TRBJ2-2; D: TRBD2; size: .; V: TRBV5-1; CDR3: CASSKERGSTGELFF; DNA: TGCGCCAGCAGCAAAGAGCGGGGGAGCACCGGGGAGCTGTTTTTT
J: TRBJ1-2; D: TRBD1; size: once; V: TRBV2; CDR3: CASSGPDRGEGMDYGYTF; DNA: TGTGCCAGCAGTGGTCCGGACAGGGGAGAGGGTATGGACTATGGCTACACCTTC
J: TRBJ2-1; D: .; size: .; V: TRBV5-4; CDR3: CASSLELDSDNEQFF; DNA: TGTGCCAGCAGCTTGGAATTGGACTCCGACAATGAGCAGTTCTTC
J: TRBJ2-1; D: .; size: .; V: TRBV5-1; CDR3: CASSLGQASSYNEQFF; DNA: TGCGCCAGCAGCTTGGGACAGGCGAGCTCCTACAATGAGCAGTTCTTC
J: TRBJ2-7; D: TRBD1; size: .; V: TRBV4-3; CDR3: CASSQDSGGEQYF; DNA: TGCGCCAGCAGCCAAGATTCAGGGGGCGAGCAGTACTTC
J: TRBJ2-1; D: .; size: .; V: TRBV12-2; CDR3: CASRFGGGAGCDEQFF; DNA: .
J: TRBJ1-5; D: .; size: .; V: TRBV27; CDR3: CASSLTGLVDQPQHF; DNA: TGTGCCAGCAGTTTAACAGGGTTGGTTGATCAGCCCCAGCATTTT
J: TRBJ1-4; D: .; size: .; V: TRBV27; CDR3: CASSLRWGGYEKLFF; DNA: TGTGCCAGCAGTTTAAGATGGGGGGGTTATGAAAAACTGTTTTTT
J: TRBJ2-3; D: .; size: .; V: TRBV6-1; CDR3: CASSEAGGADTQYF; DNA: TGTGCCAGCAGTGAAGCGGGGGGAGCAGATACGCAGTATTTT
J: TRBJ1-1; D: TRBD1; size: .; V: TRBV7-6; CDR3: CASSPTTTGGTEAFF; DNA: TGTGCCAGCAGCCCCACTACTACAGGGGGCACTGAAGCTTTCTTT
J: TRBJ1-1; D: TRBD1; size: .; V: TRBV19; CDR3: CASSTQGAMNTEAFF; DNA: TGTGCCAGTAGTACTCAGGGGGCCATGAACACTGAAGCTTTCTTT